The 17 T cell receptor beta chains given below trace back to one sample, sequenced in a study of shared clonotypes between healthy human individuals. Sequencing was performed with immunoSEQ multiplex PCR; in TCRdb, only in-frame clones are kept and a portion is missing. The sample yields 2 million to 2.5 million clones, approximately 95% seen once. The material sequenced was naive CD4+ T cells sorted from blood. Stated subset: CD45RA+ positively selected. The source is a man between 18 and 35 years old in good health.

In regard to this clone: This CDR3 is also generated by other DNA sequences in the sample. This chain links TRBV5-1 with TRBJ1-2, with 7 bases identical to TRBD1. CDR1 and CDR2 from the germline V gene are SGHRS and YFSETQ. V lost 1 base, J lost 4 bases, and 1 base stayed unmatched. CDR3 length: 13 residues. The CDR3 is CASSLTGVYGYTF. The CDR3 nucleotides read TGCGCCAGCAGCTTGACAGGGGTCTATGGCTACACCTTC.

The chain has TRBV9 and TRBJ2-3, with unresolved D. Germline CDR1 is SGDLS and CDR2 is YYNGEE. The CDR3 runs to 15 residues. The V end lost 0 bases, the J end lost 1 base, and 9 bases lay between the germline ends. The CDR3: CASSVASRGTDTQYF. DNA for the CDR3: TGTGCCAGCAGCGTAGCCTCCCGAGGCACAGATACGCAGTATTTT.

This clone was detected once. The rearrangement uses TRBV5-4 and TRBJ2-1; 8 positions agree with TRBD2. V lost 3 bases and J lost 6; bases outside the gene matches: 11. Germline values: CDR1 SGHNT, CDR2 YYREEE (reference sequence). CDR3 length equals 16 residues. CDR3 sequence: CASSSPGLAPLNEQFF. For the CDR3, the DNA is TGTGCCAGCAGCTCCCCCGGACTAGCTCCTCTCAATGAGCAGTTCTTC.

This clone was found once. The CDR3 bases are TGTGCCAGTAGTATGGATGGGACAGGGTGGCGATACGAGCAGTACTTC. It translates to CASSMDGTGWRYEQYF. J is TRBJ2-7 and V is TRBV19, with TRBD1 identical over 9 bases. The germline CDR1 and CDR2 sequences are LNHDA and SQIVND (reference sequence). V lost 3 bases, J lost 4 bases, and 10 bases stayed unmatched. The CDR3 sequence is 16 residues long. The whole variable domain, remainder taken from reference TRBV19 and TRBJ2-7, is DGGITQSPKYLFRKEGQNVTLSCEQNLNHDAMYWYRQDPGQGLRLIYYSQIVNDFQKGDIAEGYSVSREKKESFPLTVTSAQKNPTAFYLCASSMDGTGWRYEQYFGPGTRLTVT.

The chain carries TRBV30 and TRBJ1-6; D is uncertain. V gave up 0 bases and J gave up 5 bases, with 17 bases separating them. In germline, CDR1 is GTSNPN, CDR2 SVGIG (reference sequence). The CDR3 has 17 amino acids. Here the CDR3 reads CAWSVGWFSGNNSPLHF. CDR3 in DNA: TGTGCCTGGAGTGTAGGGTGGTTTAGCGGGAATAATTCACCCCTCCACTTT.

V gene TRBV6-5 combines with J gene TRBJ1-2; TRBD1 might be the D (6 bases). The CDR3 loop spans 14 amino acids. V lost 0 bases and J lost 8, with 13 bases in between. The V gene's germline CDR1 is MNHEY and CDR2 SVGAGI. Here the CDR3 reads CASSYSVSGVGYTF. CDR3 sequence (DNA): TGTGCCAGCAGTTACTCGGTTTCAGGGGTCGGCTACACCTTC.

CDR3 protein: CASSLLAGDEKLFF. The CDR3 bases are TGTGCCAGCAGTTTATTGGCAGGGGATGAAAAACTGTTTTTT. This chain uses TRBV28 with TRBJ1-4; possibly TRBD1 for D (6 bases). The CDR3 sequence is 14 residues long. V was cut by 1 base and J by 6 bases, with 9 bases left in between. Germline CDR1 is MDHEN and CDR2 is SYDVKM.

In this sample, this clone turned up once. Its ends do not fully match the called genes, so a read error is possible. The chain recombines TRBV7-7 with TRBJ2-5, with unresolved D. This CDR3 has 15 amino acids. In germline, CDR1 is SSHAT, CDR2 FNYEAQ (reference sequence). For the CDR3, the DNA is TGTGCTAGCAGTTACCGGGCCCTAAATGAAGAGACCCAGTACTTC. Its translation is CASSYRALNEETQYF.

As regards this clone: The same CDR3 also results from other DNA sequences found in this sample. Here the CDR3 reads CASSPSGSYEQYF. The CDR3 nucleotides are TGTGCCAGCTCACCATCAGGGAGTTACGAGCAGTACTTC. The chain combines TRBV18 with TRBJ2-7; D possibly uses TRBD1 or TRBD2 (5 bases each). V lost 2 bases to trimming and J lost 4 bases, with 9 bases between them. The V gene's germline CDR1 is KGHSH and CDR2 LQKENI. The CDR3 is made up of 13 amino acids.

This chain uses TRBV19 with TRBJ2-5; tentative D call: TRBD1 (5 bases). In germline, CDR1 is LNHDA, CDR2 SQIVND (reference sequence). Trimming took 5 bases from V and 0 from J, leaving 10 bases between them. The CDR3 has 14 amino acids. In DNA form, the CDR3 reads TGTGCCAGTAGTCTGTCAGGGTACCAAGAGACCCAGTACTTC. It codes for CASSLSGYQETQYF. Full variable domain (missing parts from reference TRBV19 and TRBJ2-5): DGGITQSPKYLFRKEGQNVTLSCEQNLNHDAMYWYRQDPGQGLRLIYYSQIVNDFQKGDIAEGYSVSREKKESFPLTVTSAQKNPTAFYLCASSLSGYQETQYFGPGTRLLVL.

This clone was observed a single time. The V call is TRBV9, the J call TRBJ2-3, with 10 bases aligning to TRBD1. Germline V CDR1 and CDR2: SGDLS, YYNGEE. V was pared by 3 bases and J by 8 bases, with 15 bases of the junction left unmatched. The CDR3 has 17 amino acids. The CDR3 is CASSAAPLDRGQGTQYF. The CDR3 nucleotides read TGTGCCAGCAGCGCCGCCCCACTTGACAGGGGGCAAGGTACGCAGTATTTT.

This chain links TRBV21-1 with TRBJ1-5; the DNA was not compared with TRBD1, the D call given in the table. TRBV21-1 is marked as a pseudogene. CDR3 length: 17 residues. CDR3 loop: CASSPMDPTGSNQPQHF. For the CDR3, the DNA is TGTGCCAGCAGCCCGATGGACCCGACAGGGTCCAATCAGCCCCAGCATTTT.

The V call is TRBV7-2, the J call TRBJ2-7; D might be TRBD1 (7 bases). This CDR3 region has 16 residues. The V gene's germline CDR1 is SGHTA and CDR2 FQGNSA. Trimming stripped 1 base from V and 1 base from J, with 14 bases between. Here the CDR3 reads CASSLVVTGTSYEQYF. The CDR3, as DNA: TGTGCCAGCAGCTTAGTTGTGACAGGGACTTCCTACGAGCAGTACTTC. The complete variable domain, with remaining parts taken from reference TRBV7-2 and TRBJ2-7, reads GAGVSQSPSNKVTEKGKDVELRCDPISGHTALYWYRQSLGQGLEFLIYFQGNSAPDKSGLPSDRFSAERTGGSVSTLTIQRTQQEDSAVYLCASSLVVTGTSYEQYFGPGTRLTVT.

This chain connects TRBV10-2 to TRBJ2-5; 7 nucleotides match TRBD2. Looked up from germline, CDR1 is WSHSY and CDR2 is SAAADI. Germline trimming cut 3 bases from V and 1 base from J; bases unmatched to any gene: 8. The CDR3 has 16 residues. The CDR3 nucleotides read TGCGCCAGCAGTGATCTGGGAGGGAGAGGCCAAGAGACCCAGTACTTC. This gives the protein CASSDLGGRGQETQYF.

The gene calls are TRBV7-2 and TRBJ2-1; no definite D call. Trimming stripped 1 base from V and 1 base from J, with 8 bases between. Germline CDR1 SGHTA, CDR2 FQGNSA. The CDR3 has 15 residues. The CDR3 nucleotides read TGTGCCAGCAGCTTAGTCACGGTATCCTACAATGAGCAGTTCTTC. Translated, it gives CASSLVTVSYNEQFF.

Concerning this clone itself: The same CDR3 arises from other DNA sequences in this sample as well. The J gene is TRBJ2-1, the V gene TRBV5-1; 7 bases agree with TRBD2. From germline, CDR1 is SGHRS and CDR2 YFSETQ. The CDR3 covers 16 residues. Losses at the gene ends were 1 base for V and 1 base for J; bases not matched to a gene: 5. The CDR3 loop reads CASSLPSGTSYNEQFF. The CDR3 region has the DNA TGCGCCAGCAGCTTGCCTAGCGGCACATCCTACAATGAGCAGTTCTTC.

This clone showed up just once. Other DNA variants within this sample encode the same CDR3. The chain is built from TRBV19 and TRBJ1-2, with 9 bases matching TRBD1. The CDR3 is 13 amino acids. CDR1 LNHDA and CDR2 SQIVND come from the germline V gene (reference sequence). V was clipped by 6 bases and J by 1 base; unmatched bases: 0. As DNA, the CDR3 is TGTGCCAGTAGGGACAGGGGTAACTATGGCTACACCTTC. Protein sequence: CASRDRGNYGYTF.